A selection of T cell receptor beta chains follows, all from one sample in a study of identical twins. One entry per CDR3 protein, called by TCRdb with MiXCR from the 5' RACE reads. The sample includes about 520,000 distinct CDR3 sequences, roughly 21% of them seen just once. These records were also assigned to another study, of T cells expressing NK-cell markers.

The sequenced sample was CD4+ T cells sorted from blood. The receptors stem from a woman between 18 and 29 years old in good health. Each CDR3 is given with its conserved first and last residue. The D gene is left open where the match is weak. Size is omitted from some rows. Given values are once, few, many or a class for expanded clones.

j_gene: TRBJ2-3; v_gene: TRBV10-3; len: 15; abundance: few; d_gene: .; CDR3nt: TGTGCCACTCGTGCCCGAGACGGATTCACAGATACGCAGTATTTT; CDR3aa: CATRARDGFTDTQYF
j_gene: TRBJ2-1; v_gene: TRBV20-1; len: 14; abundance: .; d_gene: .; CDR3nt: TGCAGTGCTAGAGACGGGAATGGAGACAATGAGCAGTTCTTC; CDR3aa: CSARDGNGDNEQFF
j_gene: TRBJ2-3; v_gene: TRBV6-5; len: 15; abundance: .; d_gene: TRBD1; CDR3nt: TGTGCCAGCAGTTCCCTGACAGGGGGCAGGGATACGCAGTATTTT; CDR3aa: CASSSLTGGRDTQYF
j_gene: TRBJ2-1; v_gene: TRBV5-1; len: 13; abundance: few; d_gene: .; CDR3nt: TGCGCCAGTGCCCTGGGGGCCCACAATGAGCAGTTCTTC; CDR3aa: CASALGAHNEQFF
j_gene: TRBJ1-1; v_gene: TRBV20-1; len: 12; abundance: .; d_gene: .; CDR3nt: TGCAGTGCTAATTTTCGGTACACTGAAGCTTTCTTT; CDR3aa: CSANFRYTEAFF
j_gene: TRBJ1-1; v_gene: TRBV12-3/TRBV12-4; len: 15; abundance: .; d_gene: .; CDR3nt: TGTGCCAGCAGGGTGCAGGCGGGGATGAACACTGAAGCTTTCTTT; CDR3aa: CASRVQAGMNTEAFF
j_gene: TRBJ2-1; v_gene: TRBV10-3; len: 15; abundance: .; d_gene: .; CDR3nt: TGTGCCATCAGTGATCGTGGGGGCCCCTACAATGAGCAGTTCTTC; CDR3aa: CAISDRGGPYNEQFF
j_gene: TRBJ2-1; v_gene: TRBV6-5; len: 16; abundance: few; d_gene: .; CDR3nt: TGTGCCAGCAGTTATATCTCTAGAGGTCCTTACAATGAGCAGTTCTTC; CDR3aa: CASSYISRGPYNEQFF
j_gene: TRBJ1-6; v_gene: TRBV5-6; len: 14; abundance: few; d_gene: TRBD1; CDR3nt: TGTGCCAGCAGCGGCTCGGGGACAGGTTCACCCCTCCACTTT; CDR3aa: CASSGSGTGSPLHF
j_gene: TRBJ2-7; v_gene: TRBV12-3/TRBV12-4; len: 14; abundance: few; d_gene: TRBD1; CDR3nt: TGTGCCAGCAGTCTAGACAGGGGTTGGAGCGAGCAGTACTTC; CDR3aa: CASSLDRGWSEQYF
j_gene: TRBJ2-3; v_gene: TRBV5-1; len: 15; abundance: few; d_gene: TRBD1; CDR3nt: TGCGCCAGCAGCGGCCGGGACAGGGCCACAGATACGCAGTATTTT; CDR3aa: CASSGRDRATDTQYF
j_gene: TRBJ1-1; v_gene: TRBV7-9; len: 15; abundance: .; d_gene: .; CDR3nt: TGTGCCAGCAGCTTCGGTGGGGTGCGGGACACTGAAGCTTTCTTT; CDR3aa: CASSFGGVRDTEAFF
j_gene: TRBJ2-7; v_gene: TRBV6-5; len: 14; abundance: once; d_gene: .; CDR3nt: TGTGCCAGCAGTTACGTCTTGGGGGGAAGAGAGCAGTACTTC; CDR3aa: CASSYVLGGREQYF
j_gene: TRBJ2-1; v_gene: TRBV29-1; len: 14; abundance: many; d_gene: .; CDR3nt: TGCAGCGTGCAAGGGGGGAGGGCTGCCGATGAGCAGTTCTTC; CDR3aa: CSVQGGRAADEQFF
j_gene: TRBJ2-5; v_gene: TRBV5-6; len: 14; abundance: .; d_gene: TRBD2; CDR3nt: TGTGCCAGCAGCTTGGAGGGGAGGGCAGAGACCCAGTACTTC; CDR3aa: CASSLEGRAETQYF
j_gene: TRBJ2-1; v_gene: TRBV20-1; len: 14; abundance: few; d_gene: TRBD2; CDR3nt: TGCAGTGCTAGTCCCCGCGGGAGGCTCAATGAGCAGTTCTTC; CDR3aa: CSASPRGRLNEQFF
j_gene: TRBJ2-3; v_gene: TRBV5-1; len: 14; abundance: few; d_gene: .; CDR3nt: TGCGCCAGCAGCGGACCCCTTAGCACAGATACGCAGTATTTT; CDR3aa: CASSGPLSTDTQYF
j_gene: TRBJ2-5; v_gene: TRBV7-9; len: 14; abundance: .; d_gene: .; CDR3nt: TGTGCCAGCAGCTTGAGTTCGGGCCAGGAGACCCAGTACTTC; CDR3aa: CASSLSSGQETQYF
j_gene: TRBJ2-5; v_gene: TRBV20-1; len: 12; abundance: .; d_gene: .; CDR3nt: TGCAGTGCTTTACCAAGCGTTGAGACCCAGTACTTC; CDR3aa: CSALPSVETQYF
j_gene: TRBJ2-2; v_gene: TRBV30; len: 16; abundance: .; d_gene: .; CDR3nt: TGTGCCTGGAGTCCACTCCCCCGGGAGACAGGGAGGGAGCTGTTTTTT; CDR3aa: CAWSPLPRETGRELFF
j_gene: TRBJ1-1; v_gene: TRBV6-5; len: 14; abundance: few; d_gene: .; CDR3nt: TGTGCCAGCAGTTATTGGGGGGTCGAGGCTGAAGCTTTCTTT; CDR3aa: CASSYWGVEAEAFF
j_gene: TRBJ1-1; v_gene: TRBV5-1; len: 15; abundance: .; d_gene: .; CDR3nt: TGCGCCAGCAGCTCCTACGACAGGAGTAACACTGAAGCTTTCTTT; CDR3aa: CASSSYDRSNTEAFF
j_gene: TRBJ2-5; v_gene: TRBV20-1; len: 11; abundance: .; d_gene: .; CDR3nt: TGCAGTCCGGACAGACAAGAGACCCAGTACTTC; CDR3aa: CSPDRQETQYF
j_gene: TRBJ1-5; v_gene: TRBV5-1; len: 13; abundance: .; d_gene: .; CDR3nt: TGCGCCAGCAGCGAGCTTAGTAATCAGCCCCAGCATTTT; CDR3aa: CASSELSNQPQHF
j_gene: TRBJ2-1; v_gene: TRBV7-8; len: 17; abundance: .; d_gene: .; CDR3nt: TGTGCCAGCACCCCCCCGGTCAGTAGGGGGTCCTACAATGAGCAGTTCTTC; CDR3aa: CASTPPVSRGSYNEQFF
j_gene: TRBJ2-7; v_gene: TRBV6-5; len: 11; abundance: many; d_gene: .; CDR3nt: TGTGCCAGCAGTTATGACTACGAGCAGTACTTC; CDR3aa: CASSYDYEQYF
j_gene: TRBJ2-1; v_gene: TRBV7-9; len: 16; abundance: few; d_gene: TRBD2; CDR3nt: TGTGCCAGCAGCTCCCATGCTAGCGGCTTCTACAATGAGCAGTTCTTC; CDR3aa: CASSSHASGFYNEQFF